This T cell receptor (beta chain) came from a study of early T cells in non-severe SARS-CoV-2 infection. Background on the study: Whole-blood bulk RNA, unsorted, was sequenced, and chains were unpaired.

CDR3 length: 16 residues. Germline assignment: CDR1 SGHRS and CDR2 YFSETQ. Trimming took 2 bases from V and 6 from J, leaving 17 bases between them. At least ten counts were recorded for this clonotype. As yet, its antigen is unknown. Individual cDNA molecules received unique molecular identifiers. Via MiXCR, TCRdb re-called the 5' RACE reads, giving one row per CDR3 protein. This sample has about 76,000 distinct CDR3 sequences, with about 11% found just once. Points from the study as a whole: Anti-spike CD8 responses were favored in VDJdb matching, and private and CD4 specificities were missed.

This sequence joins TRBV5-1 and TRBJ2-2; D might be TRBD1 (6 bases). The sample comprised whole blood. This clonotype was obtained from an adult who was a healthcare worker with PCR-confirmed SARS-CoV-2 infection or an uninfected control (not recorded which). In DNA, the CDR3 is TGCGCCAGCAGCTTCGGAACAGGGTTGGAGGCCGGGGAGCTGTTTTTT. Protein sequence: CASSFGTGLEAGELFF.